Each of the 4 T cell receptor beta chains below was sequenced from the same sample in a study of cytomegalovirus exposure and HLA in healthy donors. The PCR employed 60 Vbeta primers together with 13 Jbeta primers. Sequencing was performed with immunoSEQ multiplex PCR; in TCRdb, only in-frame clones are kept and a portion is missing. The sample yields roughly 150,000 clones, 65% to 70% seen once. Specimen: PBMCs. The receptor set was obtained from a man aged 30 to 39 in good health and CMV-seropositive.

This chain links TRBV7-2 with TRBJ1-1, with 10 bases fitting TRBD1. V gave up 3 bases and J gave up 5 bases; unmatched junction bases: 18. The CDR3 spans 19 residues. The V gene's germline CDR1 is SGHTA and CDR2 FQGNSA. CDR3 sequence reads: CASSFSSPGQGRRGTEAFF. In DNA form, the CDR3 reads TGTGCCAGCAGCTTTTCTTCTCCGGGACAGGGGCGTCGGGGAACTGAAGCTTTCTTT.

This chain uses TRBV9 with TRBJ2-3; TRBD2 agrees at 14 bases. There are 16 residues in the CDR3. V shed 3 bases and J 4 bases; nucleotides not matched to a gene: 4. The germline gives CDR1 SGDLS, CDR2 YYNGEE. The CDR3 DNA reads TGTGCCAGCAGCGCCCGGACTAGCGGGAGGTCAGATACGCAGTATTTT. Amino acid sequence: CASSARTSGRSDTQYF.

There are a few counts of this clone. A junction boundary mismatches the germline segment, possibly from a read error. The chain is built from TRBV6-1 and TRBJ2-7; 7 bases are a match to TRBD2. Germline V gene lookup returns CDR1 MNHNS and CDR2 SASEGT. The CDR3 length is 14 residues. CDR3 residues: CASSEAFSGLAESF. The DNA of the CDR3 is TGTGCCAGCAGTGAAGCGTTTTCGGGTCTAGCGGAATCCTTC.

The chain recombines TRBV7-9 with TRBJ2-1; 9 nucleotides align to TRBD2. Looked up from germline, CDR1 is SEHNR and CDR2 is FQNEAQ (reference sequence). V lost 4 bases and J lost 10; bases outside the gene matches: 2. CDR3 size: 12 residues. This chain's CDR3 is CASSSTSGEQFF. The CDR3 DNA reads TGTGCCAGCAGCTCCACTAGCGGGGAGCAGTTCTTC. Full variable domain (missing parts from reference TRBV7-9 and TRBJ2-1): DTGVSQNPRHKITKRGQNVTFRCDPISEHNRLYWYRQTLGQGPEFLTYFQNEAQLEKSRLLSDRFSAERPKGSFSTLEIQRTEQGDSAMYLCASSSTSGEQFFGPGTRLTVL.